The text below deals with one T cell receptor (beta chain). Original processing notes: For nucleated cells, counts were estimated from reference gene primer amplification. Data came from immunoSEQ multiplex PCR; TCRdb stores just in-frame clones and leaves some out. V and J calls plus clone size are reproduced from that table; the DNA served to infer D and trimming. The table records 180,000 or so clones, about 76% of them present only once. This sample was included in a study of blood T cell repertoires in COVID-19. Study as a whole: The study drew acute and convalescent COVID-19 samples from the United States, Italy and Spain. T cells, B-cell-depleted T cells, or PBMCs provided the cDNA or gDNA that served as material.

The CDR3 has 18 amino acids. J gave up 4 bases and V 6 bases, and 16 bases lay outside the gene matches. CDR1 is LGHDT and CDR2 is YNNKEL in the germline V gene (reference sequence). The chain employs TRBV3-1 (or the pseudogene TRBV3-2) and TRBJ1-5; 9 bases align to TRBD1. Sequencing was performed on peripheral blood. The receptor's source is a woman in her 50s with active or convalescent COVID-19. DNA for the CDR3: TGTGCCAGCAGGGAGGGGACGCTTACCGGGACAGGGAATCAGCCCCAGCATTTT. Translation: CASREGTLTGTGNQPQHF.